The 30 T cell receptor beta chains listed next were all sequenced from one sample in a study of T cell responses to AZD1222 COVID-19 vaccine. TCRdb keeps only in-frame clones here, not all; method: immunoSEQ multiplex PCR. The sample has about 70,000 clones; 85% are singletons. The source material was peripheral blood, sampled on day 0 of AZD1222 vaccination. The receptors come from an adult in good health.

The genes are TRBV3-1 (or the pseudogene TRBV3-2) and TRBJ2-1; D gene unclear. CDR3 length equals 15 residues. Germline CDR1 and CDR2: LGHDT and YNNKEL (reference sequence). V lost 4 bases and J lost 8, with 18 bases in between. The CDR3, as DNA: TGTGCCAGCAGCCCAACTTGGGCCGGTGGGGATGAGCAGTTCTTC. The encoded protein is CASSPTWAGGDEQFF.

The rearrangement joins TRBV2 to TRBJ1-2, with 7 bases that match TRBD1. CDR1 and CDR2 (germline): SNHLY, FYNNEI. The CDR3 has 14 residues. V lost 4 bases and J lost 7; bases outside the gene matches: 9. The CDR3 DNA reads TGTGCCAGCAGTGCACGGGAAGGGGGCGCTGGCTACACCTTC. Protein product: CASSAREGGAGYTF. The full variable domain, in which reference TRBV2 and TRBJ1-2 provide the parts outside the CDR3, is EPEVTQTPSHQVTQMGQEVILRCVPISNHLYFYWYRQILGQKVEFLVSFYNNEISEKSEIFDDQFSVERPDGSNFTLKIRSTKLEDSAMYFCASSAREGGAGYTFGSGTRLTVV.

This sequence joins TRBV9 and TRBJ2-1; D may be TRBD2 (5 bases). CDR3 length: 14 residues. Germline V lookup: CDR1 SGDLS, CDR2 YYNGEE. The V gene lost 4 bases and the J gene lost 6 bases, with 14 bases spanning the gap. CDR3 amino acids: CASSSPAGLNEQFF. CDR3 DNA sequence: TGTGCCAGCAGCTCCCCGGCGGGCCTCAATGAGCAGTTCTTC.

The rearrangement links TRBV18 to TRBJ2-1; 8 bases are a match to TRBD2. The junction had 6 bases not matched to a gene; V was cut back by 0 bases and J by 5 bases. In germline, CDR1 is KGHSH, CDR2 LQKENI. The CDR3 extends over 16 amino acids. This CDR3 is CASSPPSGRGDNEQFF. Here the CDR3 DNA reads TGTGCCAGCTCACCACCGAGCGGGAGAGGCGACAATGAGCAGTTCTTC.

V usage is TRBV19 and J usage is TRBJ1-2; D is unclear. Trimming cost V 4 bases and J 8 bases, with 11 bases left between them. The CDR3 covers 12 residues. Looked up from germline, CDR1 is LNHDA and CDR2 is SQIVND (reference sequence). CDR3 sequence reads: CASSTGMRGYTF. CDR3 in DNA: TGTGCCAGTAGTACCGGCATGAGAGGCTACACCTTC.

The chain links TRBV11-2 to TRBJ2-3, with 8 bases lining up with TRBD2. Germline V gene sequence: CDR1 SGHAT, CDR2 FQNNGV. V was pared by 3 bases and J by 6 bases, with 5 bases of the junction left unmatched. The CDR3 length is 14 residues. The CDR3 nucleotides read TGTGCCAGCAGCTTCGGGGGGGGCGTCGATACGCAGTATTTT. It specifies CASSFGGGVDTQYF.

This clone was recorded once. The chain couples TRBV11-3 to TRBJ1-2, with 8 bases fitting TRBD1. Germline trimming cut 6 bases from V and 2 bases from J; bases unmatched to any gene: 5. Germline V gene sequence: CDR1 SGHNT, CDR2 YENEEA. The CDR3 has 14 amino acids. CDR3 amino acids: CASSSRTGNYGYTF. CDR3 sequence (DNA): TGTGCCAGCAGTTCCCGGACAGGGAACTATGGCTACACCTTC.

V gene TRBV28 combines with J gene TRBJ1-3; the D gene is possibly TRBD1 (6 bases). The CDR3 length is 15 residues. The V gene lost 7 bases and the J gene lost 7 bases, with 20 bases spanning the gap. Germline V lookup: CDR1 MDHEN, CDR2 SYDVKM. The CDR3 nucleotides are TGTGCCAGCACCCCCCCAAGAGGCGACAGGAACACCATATATTTT. Amino acid sequence: CASTPPRGDRNTIYF.

The chain joins TRBV6-1 to TRBJ1-2; TRBD1 might be the D (6 bases). The germline V gene has CDR1 MNHNS and CDR2 SASEGT. V was pared by 1 base and J by 0 bases, with 9 bases between. The CDR3 spans 15 residues. Written as DNA, the CDR3 is TGTGCCAGCAGTGAAGGTCCAGGGGCTAACTATGGCTACACCTTC. This translates into CASSEGPGANYGYTF.

This clone showed up just a few times. The J gene is TRBJ1-5, the V gene TRBV19; 10 nucleotides agree with TRBD1. The CDR3 consists of 16 residues. The trim removed 7 bases at V and 3 bases at J, leaving 9 bases unmatched. CDR1 and CDR2 from the germline V gene are LNHDA and SQIVND (reference sequence). The CDR3 coding sequence is TGTGCCAGTATCGCCTGGGACAGGGGACTCAATCAGCCCCAGCATTTT. This translates into CASIAWDRGLNQPQHF.

This chain uses TRBV6-5 with TRBJ1-1; possible D gene TRBD1, 5 bases. CDR1 and CDR2 (germline): MNHEY, SVGAGI. The V end was cut by 6 bases, the J end by 6 bases, with 14 bases between. The CDR3 is made up of 13 amino acids. For the CDR3, the DNA is TGTGCCAGCAGCTTGGCGGGAGGGGCTGAAGCTTTCTTT. Protein: CASSLAGGAEAFF.

This chain links TRBV12-5 with TRBJ2-4, with D tentatively TRBD1 (6 bases). Germline loops: CDR1 LGHNT, CDR2 FRNRAP. The CDR3 consists of 17 residues. Deletions cut 2 bases from V and 8 bases from J, with 22 bases between. The CDR3 DNA is TGTGCTAGTGGTTTGTCACACGTCCGACAGGCCCGGGACATTCAGTACTTC. This codes for CASGLSHVRQARDIQYF.

V usage is TRBV5-1 and J usage is TRBJ2-3; 10 bases are shared with TRBD2. This CDR3 comprises 16 residues. Germline CDR1 SGHRS, CDR2 YFSETQ. With 4 bases clipped from V and 1 base from J, the junction kept 6 bases outside the gene matches. The CDR3 nucleotides are TGCGCCAGCAGCCGTTTTCTAGCGGGGGGCACAGATACGCAGTATTTT. Amino acids: CASSRFLAGGTDTQYF.

The J gene is TRBJ2-1, the V gene TRBV5-5, with TRBD2 matching 7 bases. Trimming removed 4 bases from V and 3 bases from J; junction bases left unmatched: 10. Germline V gene sequence: CDR1 SGHKS, CDR2 YYEKEE (reference sequence). The CDR3 extends over 16 amino acids. CDR3 DNA: TGTGCCAGCAGCCTGACGTGGCTAGCGGACTACAATGAGCAGTTCTTC. This gives the protein CASSLTWLADYNEQFF. Full variable domain (rest looked up from reference TRBV5-5 and TRBJ2-1): DAGVTQSPTHLIKTRGQQVTLRCSPISGHKSVSWYQQVLGQGPQFIFQYYEKEERGRGNFPDRFSARQFPNYSSELNVNALLLGDSALYLCASSLTWLADYNEQFFGPGTRLTVL.

CDR3: CASSIKAGETQYF. CDR3 coding DNA: TGTGCCAGTAGTATAAAGGCCGGAGAGACCCAGTACTTC. The chain links TRBV19 to TRBJ2-5; D is unresolved. There are 13 residues in the CDR3. Germline CDR1 reads LNHDA; CDR2 reads SQIVND (reference sequence). The V end lost 2 bases, the J end lost 4 bases, and 8 bases lay between the germline ends. Using reference TRBV19 and TRBJ2-5 for the parts outside the CDR3, the full variable domain is DGGITQSPKYLFRKEGQNVTLSCEQNLNHDAMYWYRQDPGQGLRLIYYSQIVNDFQKGDIAEGYSVSREKKESFPLTVTSAQKNPTAFYLCASSIKAGETQYFGPGTRLLVL.

The V gene is TRBV6-5, the J gene TRBJ2-7; perhaps TRBD2 as D (5 bases). Looked up from germline, CDR1 is MNHEY and CDR2 is SVGAGI. The CDR3 runs 12 residues. Trimming removed 7 bases at V and 6 bases at J, with 13 bases between. The CDR3 here is CASTRRGSEQYF. The CDR3 DNA reads TGTGCCAGCACCAGAAGAGGGAGCGAGCAGTACTTC.

In this sample, this clone turned up a few times. The gene calls are TRBV6-5 and TRBJ2-2, with D perhaps assigned TRBD1 or TRBD2 (5 bases each). V lost 6 bases and J lost 3, with 11 bases in between. The CDR3 has 14 residues. Germline V gene sequence: CDR1 MNHEY, CDR2 SVGAGI. The CDR3 coding sequence is TGTGCCAGCAGCTCCGGGACGCACACCGGGGAGCTGTTTTTT. This translates into CASSSGTHTGELFF.

Notes on this clone: Other DNA sequences of this sample code for an identical CDR3. V and J are TRBV30 and TRBJ1-5; D gene unclear. This CDR3 is 13 amino acids long. Trimming stripped 0 bases from V and 6 bases from J, with 9 bases between. Per the germline V gene, CDR1 is GTSNPN and CDR2 is SVGIG (reference sequence). CDR3 DNA: TGTGCCTGGAGTGTAGGGCTCGGTCAGCCCCAGCATTTT. Amino acid sequence: CAWSVGLGQPQHF.

This clone was counted only a few times. The CDR3 coding sequence is TGTGCCAGCAGCACAAGACAGGGGATGGCTAACTATGGCTACACCTTC. Its protein is CASSTRQGMANYGYTF. The V and J genes are TRBV13 and TRBJ1-2; 8 bases are shared with TRBD1. CDR1 and CDR2 (germline): PRHDT, FYEKMQ (reference sequence). This CDR3 region has 16 residues. J lost 0 bases, V lost 5 bases, and 8 bases had no gene match.

The chain has TRBV6-1 and TRBJ1-3; D remains ambiguous. V lost 4 bases, J lost 0 bases, and 7 bases lay in between. The CDR3 length is 14 residues. Germline V CDR1 and CDR2: MNHNS, SASEGT. DNA for the CDR3: TGTGCCAGCAGTGCAGCGATCTCTGGAAACACCATATATTTT. Translated: CASSAAISGNTIYF.

This chain links TRBV13 with TRBJ2-2; D tentatively fits TRBD1 or TRBD2 (6 bases each). V lost 7 bases and J lost 6, with 24 bases in between. Germline CDR1 is PRHDT and CDR2 is FYEKMQ (reference sequence). The CDR3 spans 17 residues. The CDR3 DNA reads TGTGCCAGCACCTTCCTGCAAGGGGGGCAAAACGCCGGGGAGCTGTTTTTT. Its translation is CASTFLQGGQNAGELFF.

The chain uses TRBV19 and TRBJ1-1, with 7 bases fitting TRBD1. J lost 4 bases, V lost 5 bases, and 7 bases had no gene match. CDR3 length: 14 amino acids. Germline values: CDR1 LNHDA, CDR2 SQIVND (reference sequence). The CDR3: CASSRQGRGTEAFF. In DNA form, the CDR3 reads TGTGCCAGTAGTCGACAGGGAAGAGGCACTGAAGCTTTCTTT. The complete variable domain, with remaining parts taken from reference TRBV19 and TRBJ1-1, reads DGGITQSPKYLFRKEGQNVTLSCEQNLNHDAMYWYRQDPGQGLRLIYYSQIVNDFQKGDIAEGYSVSREKKESFPLTVTSAQKNPTAFYLCASSRQGRGTEAFFGQGTRLTVV.

V usage is TRBV19 and J usage is TRBJ1-2; D is undetermined. V was shortened by 3 bases and J by 0 bases, with 8 bases between the two germline ends. The CDR3 extends over 14 amino acids. Germline values: CDR1 LNHDA, CDR2 SQIVND (reference sequence). This chain's CDR3 is CASSITDPNYGYTF. CDR3 DNA: TGTGCCAGTAGTATCACGGATCCTAACTATGGCTACACCTTC. The variable domain in full, with the rest retrieved from reference TRBV19 and TRBJ1-2, is DGGITQSPKYLFRKEGQNVTLSCEQNLNHDAMYWYRQDPGQGLRLIYYSQIVNDFQKGDIAEGYSVSREKKESFPLTVTSAQKNPTAFYLCASSITDPNYGYTFGSGTRLTVV.

This clone was seen only a few times. The J gene is TRBJ2-7, the V gene TRBV7-6; D unclear. Germline assignment: CDR1 SGHVS and CDR2 FNYEAQ. Deletions cut 1 base from V and 3 bases from J, with 7 bases between. This CDR3 spans 13 amino acids. CDR3 in amino acids: CASSLGEFYEQYF. The CDR3 DNA sequence: TGTGCCAGCAGCTTAGGAGAGTTCTACGAGCAGTACTTC.

The chain links TRBV14 to TRBJ1-1; unclear D gene. Per germline, CDR1 SGHDN and CDR2 FVKESK. The CDR3 spans 13 residues. V lost 4 bases and J lost 1, with 7 bases in between. The CDR3 bases are TGTGCCAGCAGCCGGCAGGAGAACACTGAAGCTTTCTTT. The encoded protein is CASSRQENTEAFF.

The chain has TRBV7-9 and TRBJ2-1; 13 bases agree with TRBD2. V dropped 4 bases and J dropped 7; count of bases not matched to a gene: 7. CDR3 size: 16 residues. Germline V gene lookup returns CDR1 SEHNR and CDR2 FQNEAQ (reference sequence). The CDR3 spells CASSSTLAGGPNEQFF. As DNA, the CDR3 is TGTGCCAGCAGCTCGACACTAGCGGGGGGGCCTAATGAGCAGTTCTTC. Using reference TRBV7-9 and TRBJ2-1 for the parts outside the CDR3, the full variable domain is DTGVSQNPRHKITKRGQNVTFRCDPISEHNRLYWYRQTLGQGPEFLTYFQNEAQLEKSRLLSDRFSAERPKGSFSTLEIQRTEQGDSAMYLCASSSTLAGGPNEQFFGPGTRLTVL.

This rearrangement joins TRBV18 to TRBJ1-1; 7 bases match TRBD1. Germline loops: CDR1 KGHSH, CDR2 LQKENI. The V segment lost 4 bases and the J segment 5 bases; nucleotides outside the gene matches: 13. The CDR3 loop spans 16 amino acids. The CDR3 reads CASSLRIGGLDTEAFF. The CDR3 nucleotides are TGTGCCAGCTCACTGCGGATAGGGGGCCTGGATACTGAAGCTTTCTTT.

The V and J genes are TRBV4-1 and TRBJ1-5; D not resolved. CDR3 length: 15 amino acids. V lost 1 base and J 1 base, leaving 8 bases between the germline ends. Germline CDR1 reads MGHRA; CDR2 reads YSYEKL. DNA of the CDR3: TGCGCCAGCAGCCAAGCGAGGTTAAGCAATCAGCCCCAGCATTTT. This sequence encodes CASSQARLSNQPQHF.

The genes are TRBV19 and TRBJ2-7; TRBD1 aligns across 10 bases. Germline V gene sequence: CDR1 LNHDA, CDR2 SQIVND (reference sequence). The CDR3 runs 15 residues. Trimming took 4 bases from V and 4 from J; bases not matched to a gene: 7. The CDR3 here is CASSKTGGASYEQYF. CDR3 sequence (DNA): TGTGCCAGTAGTAAGACAGGGGGCGCGTCTTACGAGCAGTACTTC.

The chain joins TRBV27 to TRBJ2-3, with D tentatively TRBD2 (6 bases). The CDR3 runs to 18 residues. The germline CDR1 and CDR2 sequences are MNHEY and SMNVEV (reference sequence). V was trimmed by 2 bases and J by 5 bases, leaving 23 bases between them. Written as DNA, the CDR3 is TGTGCCAGCAGTTTAAACGGCCGGCGGGGTGGTGGTGGAGATACGCAGTATTTT. It encodes CASSLNGRRGGGGDTQYF.